The next 14 T cell receptor beta chains were all read from a single sample in a study of regulatory T cells in long-lasting Graves disease. CDR3-region Arm-PCR and iRepertoire HTBI primers produced the TCR beta libraries. Each CDR3 protein gets one entry after TCRdb re-called the multiplex PCR reads with MiXCR. The sample lists 300,000 to 350,000 distinct CDR3 sequences, roughly 21% seen once, with just under 30% in the top ten. The time point was: persistent/refractory GD, antithyroid drugs over 5 years with positive TRAb. RNA isolated from PBMCs was used to make the TCR library. The sample was peripheral blood mononuclear cells (PBMCs), taken when the disease was refractory, from a patient treated with antithyroid drugs. The receptors stem from a female donor with Graves disease.

A note on this clonotype: A much larger clone sits a single nucleotide away, making a read error possible. The chain links TRBV28 to TRBJ1-5; D gene unclear. This CDR3 has 15 amino acids. CDR1 is MDHEN, CDR2 SYDVKM, per germline. This chain's CDR3 is CASSFALPSNRPQHF. DNA of the CDR3: TGTGCCAGCAGTTTCGCTTTACCTTCCAATCGGCCCCAGCATTTT.

The rearrangement uses TRBV10-3 and TRBJ1-1, with D hard to call. CDR3 length: 16 residues. Germline V lookup: CDR1 ENHRY, CDR2 SYGVKD. V was pared by 5 bases and J by 3 bases, with 19 bases between. DNA for the CDR3: TGTGCCATCAGTTCTTACACCGGAAGGTGGTACACTGAAGCTTTCTTT. Protein product: CAISSYTGRWYTEAFF.

The chain joins TRBV24-1 to TRBJ1-1, with a possible D match to TRBD1 (6 bases). Looked up from germline, CDR1 is KGHDR and CDR2 is SFDVKD. The CDR3 has 17 residues. V was clipped by 5 bases and J by 6 bases, with 24 bases between them. The CDR3 region is CATSGTGRGKNRAEAFF. DNA for the CDR3: TGTGCCACCAGTGGCACAGGGAGGGGTAAAAATCGGGCTGAAGCTTTCTTT.

This clonotype was found many times. The chain is built from TRBV6-1 and TRBJ2-5; unclear D gene. V lost 1 base to trimming and J lost 13 bases, with 13 bases between them. The CDR3 extends over 12 amino acids. CDR1 and CDR2 (germline): MNHNS, SASEGT. CDR3 in amino acids: CASSEGVPPPYF. The CDR3 DNA reads TGTGCCAGCAGTGAAGGGGTGCCGCCACCGTACTTC.

V usage is TRBV11-2 and J usage is TRBJ2-2; possible D gene TRBD2, 5 bases. The V gene's germline CDR1 is SGHAT and CDR2 FQNNGV. The CDR3 has 15 residues. Trimming took 5 bases from V and 5 from J, leaving 15 bases between them. This CDR3 is CASSPPGVWTGELFF. The CDR3 coding sequence is TGTGCCAGCAGCCCCCCCGGGGTTTGGACCGGGGAGCTGTTTTTT.

This clonotype occurred many times. The V and J genes are TRBV20-1 and TRBJ1-5, with no clear D. V was pared by 0 bases and J by 5 bases, with 8 bases between. From germline, CDR1 is DFQATT and CDR2 SNEGSKA (reference sequence). The CDR3 is 13 residues long. The DNA for the CDR3 is TGCAGTGCTAGAGATACCGCAGATCAGCCCCAGCATTTT. Encoded protein: CSARDTADQPQHF.

This clonotype was detected ten times or more. The CDR3 region is CAWSYSGGGYTF. CDR3 nucleotides: TGTGCCTGGAGTTACTCAGGGGGTGGCTACACCTTC. This chain joins TRBV30 and TRBJ1-2; the match to TRBD1 covers 7 bases. V lost 2 bases to trimming and J lost 7 bases; unmatched junction nucleotides: 4. Germline V gene sequence: CDR1 GTSNPN, CDR2 SVGIG (reference sequence). The CDR3 has 12 amino acids.

This clonotype was recorded at least ten times. CDR3 residues: CASSFSSGPNTGELFF. The CDR3 nucleotides read TGTGCCAGCAGCTTTTCCAGTGGGCCGAACACCGGGGAGCTGTTTTTT. V and J are TRBV7-2 and TRBJ2-2; no firm D call. Germline V CDR1 and CDR2: SGHTA, FQGNSA. This CDR3 comprises 16 residues. V lost 3 bases and J 0 bases, leaving 11 bases between the germline ends. The full variable domain, rest sourced from reference TRBV7-2 and TRBJ2-2, is GAGVSQSPSNKVTEKGKDVELRCDPISGHTALYWYRQSLGQGLEFLIYFQGNSAPDKSGLPSDRFSAERTGGSVSTLTIQRTQQEDSAVYLCASSFSSGPNTGELFFGEGSRLTVL.

This clonotype was seen a handful of times. The chain carries TRBV20-1 and TRBJ1-3, with a weak D call TRBD1 (5 bases). CDR3 length: 14 amino acids. Germline V gene sequence: CDR1 DFQATT, CDR2 SNEGSKA (reference sequence). Deletions cut 1 base from V and 4 bases from J, with 11 bases between. CDR3 residues: CSARAGVSGNTIYF. The DNA of the CDR3 is TGCAGTGCTAGAGCGGGGGTATCCGGAAACACCATATATTTT.

The table lists this clonotype with many counts. The rearrangement links TRBV6-5 to TRBJ2-7; D perhaps matches TRBD1 (7 bases). Germline V gene data show CDR1 as MNHEY and CDR2 as SVGAGI. CDR3 length: 11 residues. Trimming shortened V by 4 bases and J by 7 bases, and 8 bases separated the two germline ends. CDR3 protein: CASSSGGEQYF. In DNA form, the CDR3 reads TGTGCCAGCAGTTCAGGGGGGGAGCAGTACTTC.

This clonotype was recorded many times. The gene calls are TRBV7-8 and TRBJ2-7, with 8 positions matching TRBD2. CDR3 length: 14 residues. Trimming took 8 bases from V and 5 from J; bases not matched to a gene: 11. Germline CDR1 and CDR2: SGHVS and FQNEAQ. The CDR3 sequence is CASRLREGLDEQYF. The CDR3 region has the DNA TGTGCCAGCCGCCTTCGGGAGGGCCTCGACGAGCAGTACTTC.

This clonotype has a handful of counts. The chain carries TRBV7-9 and TRBJ1-4; no definite D call. Germline CDR1 reads SEHNR; CDR2 reads FQNEAQ (reference sequence). V was clipped by 1 base and J by 6 bases, with 18 bases between them. The CDR3 consists of 17 residues. The CDR3 sequence: CASSLGPRGRGDEKLFF. CDR3 sequence (DNA): TGTGCCAGCAGCTTAGGCCCACGAGGACGGGGAGATGAAAAACTGTTTTTT.

This rearrangement joins TRBV5-1 to TRBJ1-4; 9 nucleotides agree with TRBD1. The CDR3 runs 16 residues. CDR1 is SGHRS and CDR2 is YFSETQ in the germline V gene. V lost 2 bases, J lost 8 bases, and 10 bases stayed unmatched. The CDR3 reads CASSFGGTGFSEKLFF. CDR3 sequence (DNA): TGCGCCAGCAGCTTCGGAGGGACAGGGTTCTCCGAAAAACTGTTTTTT.

This clonotype was picked up a small number of times. The chain combines TRBV6-2 or TRBV6-3 with TRBJ1-1, with D possibly TRBD1 on 5 matching bases. The CDR3 contains 16 residues. V was clipped by 2 bases and J by 1 base, with 14 bases between them. CDR1 is MNHEY and CDR2 is SVGEGT in the germline V gene. This CDR3 reads CASSYPGTLGNTEAFF. The CDR3 DNA follows: TGTGCCAGCAGTTACCCGGGGACTTTAGGGAACACTGAAGCTTTCTTT.